Shown below are 19 T cell receptor beta chains from a single sample sequenced in a study of control samples from healthy donors and cancer patients. Assay: immunoSEQ multiplex PCR; the TCRdb copy retains only in-frame clones and omits some. The sample has some 130,000 clones, about 91% seen once. What was sequenced was blood. The source is a man in his forties in good health.

This clone was observed once. This chain uses TRBV9 with TRBJ2-7, with TRBD1 identical over 9 bases. The CDR3 extends over 13 amino acids. V was clipped by 0 bases and J by 6 bases; unmatched bases: 1. Germline V lookup: CDR1 SGDLS, CDR2 YYNGEE. As DNA, the CDR3 is TGTGCCAGCAGCGTAGGGACAGGGGCCGAGCAGTACTTC. Amino acids: CASSVGTGAEQYF. Based on the CDR3 plus reference TRBV9 and TRBJ2-7, the full variable domain is DSGVTQTPKHLITATGQRVTLRCSPRSGDLSVYWYQQSLDQGLQFLIQYYNGEERAKGNILERFSAQQFPDLHSELNLSSLELGDSALYFCASSVGTGAEQYFGPGTRLTVT.

This clone was counted once. The V gene is TRBV4-1, the J gene TRBJ2-1; 8 bases agree with TRBD2. Germline trimming cut 1 base from V and 4 bases from J; bases unmatched to any gene: 3. This CDR3 is built from 15 residues. Germline V gene sequence: CDR1 MGHRA, CDR2 YSYEKL. CDR3 amino acids: CASSQGGLGYNEQFF. The CDR3 DNA is TGCGCCAGCAGCCAAGGGGGACTAGGTTACAATGAGCAGTTCTTC.

The J gene is TRBJ1-3, the V gene TRBV9; D is uncertain. This CDR3 contains 15 residues. The V gene lost 2 bases and the J gene lost 3 bases, with 12 bases spanning the gap. Germline loops: CDR1 SGDLS, CDR2 YYNGEE. This CDR3 is CASSVSQDFGNTIYF. The CDR3 DNA sequence: TGTGCCAGCAGCGTTTCCCAGGATTTTGGAAACACCATATATTTT.

This chain connects TRBV24-1 to TRBJ1-5; D gene ambiguous. The CDR3 consists of 16 residues. CDR1 is KGHDR, CDR2 SFDVKD, per germline. With 5 bases removed from V and 5 bases from J, the gap between germline ends came to 18 bases. CDR3 nucleotides: TGTGCCACCAGTGTTTCGTTGCGGGCCGGACATCAGCCCCAGCATTTT. Amino acid sequence: CATSVSLRAGHQPQHF.

The chain couples TRBV5-6 to TRBJ2-4; weak D call: TRBD1 (6 bases). The length of the CDR3 is 16 residues. The V end lost 4 bases, the J end lost 1 base, and 15 bases lay between the germline ends. The germline CDR1 and CDR2 sequences are SGHDT and YYEEEE. The CDR3 DNA is TGTGCCAGCAGCCAAAACAGGGTGCGGGCCAAAAACATTCAGTACTTC. Translated: CASSQNRVRAKNIQYF.

The chain employs TRBV19 and TRBJ2-6; 7 bases are a match to TRBD1. This CDR3 spans 16 amino acids. The germline CDR1 and CDR2 sequences are LNHDA and SQIVND (reference sequence). V lost 8 bases to trimming and J lost 2 bases; unmatched junction nucleotides: 9. The CDR3 is CASSNRDRAGANVLTF. CDR3 sequence (DNA): TGTGCCAGTTCGAACCGAGACAGGGCTGGGGCCAACGTCCTGACTTTC.

This rearrangement joins TRBV11-3 to TRBJ1-3; the D gene is possibly TRBD1 (5 bases). This CDR3 is 16 amino acids long. The V end lost 4 bases, the J end lost 0 bases, and 13 bases lay between the germline ends. CDR1 SGHNT and CDR2 YENEEA come from the germline V gene. CDR3 bases: TGTGCCAGCAGCTACGGTCGGGGACTCTCTGGAAACACCATATATTTT. Amino acids: CASSYGRGLSGNTIYF.

The J gene is TRBJ2-5, the V gene TRBV10-3; 15 nucleotides agree with TRBD2. Trimming took 2 bases from V and 4 from J; bases not matched to a gene: 5. Per the germline V gene, CDR1 is ENHRY and CDR2 is SYGVKD. This CDR3 comprises 17 residues. CDR3 nucleotides: TGTGCCATCAGTGAGGGACTAGCGGGGGGGCCAAGAGAGACCCAGTACTTC. This gives the protein CAISEGLAGGPRETQYF.

A word on this clone: In the same sample, other DNA sequences code for this CDR3. This chain uses TRBV12-3 or TRBV12-4 with TRBJ2-7; D tentatively reads TRBD1 or TRBD2 (6 bases each). Trimming left V 6 bases short and J 8 bases short, with 14 bases between. This CDR3 region has 12 residues. CDR3 sequence (DNA): TGTGCCAGCAGCTCAGGGGAGGATCAGCAGTACTTC. As protein: CASSSGEDQQYF.

V usage is TRBV30 and J usage is TRBJ2-3; no firm D call. Trimming shortened V by 2 bases and J by 6 bases, and 9 bases separated the two germline ends. Germline CDR1 is GTSNPN and CDR2 is SVGIG (reference sequence). There are 12 residues in the CDR3. This CDR3 is CAWSPGTDTQYF. DNA for the CDR3: TGTGCCTGGAGTCCGGGTACGGATACGCAGTATTTT. Drawing the rest from reference TRBV30 and TRBJ2-3, the complete variable domain is SQTIHQWPATLVQPVGSPLSLECTVEGTSNPNLYWYRQAAGRGLQLLFYSVGIGQISSEVPQNLSASRPQDRQFILSSKKLLLSDSGFYLCAWSPGTDTQYFGPGTRLTVL.

V gene TRBV10-3 combines with J gene TRBJ2-7, with TRBD1 matching 8 bases. The CDR3 is made up of 15 amino acids. With 3 bases clipped from V and 0 bases from J, the junction kept 4 bases outside the gene matches. The germline V gene has CDR1 ENHRY and CDR2 SYGVKD. The CDR3 DNA follows: TGTGCCATCAGTGACCCACAGGGGGGCTCCTACGAGCAGTACTTC. Amino acids: CAISDPQGGSYEQYF.

J is TRBJ2-3 and V is TRBV6-5; tentatively, D is TRBD2 (5 bases). This CDR3 is built from 15 residues. The V and J ends lost 0 bases and 0 bases respectively, with 7 bases between them. From germline, CDR1 is MNHEY and CDR2 SVGAGI. CDR3 sequence reads: CASSYSAASTDTQYF. The CDR3 DNA is TGTGCCAGCAGTTACTCAGCGGCTAGCACAGATACGCAGTATTTT.

The V call is TRBV30, the J call TRBJ1-4, with D unresolved. The V end lost 0 bases, the J end lost 4 bases, and 12 bases lay between the germline ends. Germline V gives CDR1 GTSNPN, CDR2 SVGIG (reference sequence). CDR3 size: 15 residues. The chain's CDR3 is CAWSVAGRLNEKLFF. The DNA of the CDR3 is TGTGCCTGGAGTGTAGCCGGACGGCTTAATGAAAAACTGTTTTTT.

This chain links TRBV12-3 or TRBV12-4 with TRBJ2-7; weak D call: TRBD1 (6 bases). Between the trimmed V and J ends, which lost 4 bases and 5 bases, there was a span of 12 bases. The CDR3 is 13 amino acids. The chain's CDR3 is CASSSDSPHEQYF. The CDR3 nucleotides are TGTGCCAGCAGTTCGGACAGCCCTCACGAGCAGTACTTC.

The rearrangement uses TRBV7-3 and TRBJ2-1, with 7 bases that match TRBD2. J was trimmed by 10 bases and V by 2 bases; bases with no gene match: 5. The CDR3 sequence is 13 residues long. Germline V gene lookup returns CDR1 SGHTA and CDR2 FQGTGA. CDR3 sequence reads: CASSLSSGREQFF. As DNA, the CDR3 is TGTGCCAGCAGCTTATCTAGCGGTAGAGAGCAGTTCTTC. The full variable domain, in which reference TRBV7-3 and TRBJ2-1 provide the parts outside the CDR3, is GAGVSQTPSNKVTEKGKYVELRCDPISGHTALYWYRQSLGQGPEFLIYFQGTGAADDSGLPNDRFFAVRPEGSVSTLKIQRTERGDSAVYLCASSLSSGREQFFGPGTRLTVL.

The chain employs TRBV7-9 and TRBJ1-4; D call uncertain. Germline V gene sequence: CDR1 SEHNR, CDR2 FQNEAQ (reference sequence). V was cut by 5 bases and J by 8 bases, with 9 bases left in between. The CDR3 contains 12 residues. The CDR3 spells CASSPRGEKLFF. CDR3 bases: TGTGCCAGCAGCCCCCGCGGAGAAAAACTGTTTTTT. Full variable domain (rest looked up from reference TRBV7-9 and TRBJ1-4): DTGVSQNPRHKITKRGQNVTFRCDPISEHNRLYWYRQTLGQGPEFLTYFQNEAQLEKSRLLSDRFSAERPKGSFSTLEIQRTEQGDSAMYLCASSPRGEKLFFGSGTQLSVL.

The chain links TRBV15 to TRBJ1-2, with D unclear. In germline, CDR1 is LNHNV, CDR2 YYDKDF (reference sequence). The CDR3 extends over 16 amino acids. V lost 5 bases and J lost 2, with 18 bases in between. CDR3 coding DNA: TGTGCCACCAGCCCCCTCCACAAGTGGAACAACTATGGCTACACCTTC. It encodes CATSPLHKWNNYGYTF.

The chain combines TRBV7-9 with TRBJ1-2; D possibly corresponds to TRBD1 (5 bases). The CDR3 contains 15 residues. Germline V gene sequence: CDR1 SEHNR, CDR2 FQNEAQ (reference sequence). The V gene lost 1 base and the J gene lost 3 bases, with 12 bases spanning the gap. CDR3 sequence reads: CASSLGGTGDYGYTF. The DNA for the CDR3 is TGTGCCAGCAGCTTAGGTGGTACAGGAGACTATGGCTACACCTTC.

The rearrangement uses TRBV27 and TRBJ2-1, with 7 nucleotides matching TRBD2. The V gene's germline CDR1 is MNHEY and CDR2 SMNVEV (reference sequence). Trimming cost V 7 bases and J 5 bases; bases outside gene matches: 8. There are 14 residues in the CDR3. The CDR3 DNA follows: TGTGCCAGCAACCCTAGCGGTGTCGACAATGAGCAGTTCTTC. Translated, it gives CASNPSGVDNEQFF.